Included here is one TCR beta chain sequence, with context. The antigen is not known. This specimen belongs to a study of cytomegalovirus exposure and HLA in healthy donors. Study conclusions and caveats: What a later analysis showed was that several of the most significant clusters appeared linked to common viral pathogens. The majority of CMV-associated TCR beta chains were reported as apparently HLA-restricted in a later analysis. Later analysis associated a missense DCLRE1C variant with TCR beta V- and J-gene trimming.

The V and J ends lost 0 bases and 9 bases respectively, with 9 bases between them. This CDR3 contains 12 residues. Germline V lookup: CDR1 SGHAT, CDR2 FQNNGV. PCR used 60 Vbeta primers and 13 Jbeta primers. Assay: immunoSEQ multiplex PCR; the TCRdb copy retains only in-frame clones and omits some. The table has over 100,000 clones, about two thirds seen once. Sample: PBMCs. The receptor was isolated from a man in his forties or fifties in good health and CMV-seropositive. J is TRBJ2-7 and V is TRBV11-2; D uncertain. CDR3 amino acids: CASSLDRGGQYF. CDR3 sequence (DNA): TGTGCCAGCAGCTTAGATCGAGGCGGGCAGTACTTC.